This record concerns one T cell receptor beta chain sequence. The antigen is undetermined. CDR1 SGHDN and CDR2 FVKESK come from the germline V gene. CDR3 length equals 14 residues. The sample is drawn from a study of monozygotic twins with inflammatory bowel disease. Findings and caveats of the study: Especially with disease activity, IBD patients shared fewer clonotypes with others than healthy twins did.

Input per TCR library consisted of 3500 ng of total RNA. Addition of UMIs with a 6-nucleotide sample barcode was achieved by template switching. Following a re-call of the 5' RACE reads, TCRdb has one entry per CDR3 protein and lacks DNA. The table counts around 410,000 distinct CDR3 sequences; more than 2% lies in the top ten. This clonotype was sampled from a human donor with ulcerative colitis or Crohn's disease, or a healthy co-twin of an affected twin (not recorded which). The V and J genes are TRBV14 and TRBJ2-5; TCRdb indicates TRBD1, and absent DNA this call remains unverified. The sample comprised blood. The CDR3 region is CASSLRTGRETQYF.